These 20 T cell receptor beta chains originate from one sample sequenced in a study of CD4+ T cells in melanoma. The method was immunoSEQ multiplex PCR; TCRdb's version includes in-frame clones alone and lacks a portion of them. This repertoire shows about 190 clones, more than 60% found once; its top ten account for roughly 25%. The sample taken for sequencing was cells sorted by PD-1 expression. The receptor source for this set is a human donor with melanoma.

The genes are TRBV11-2 and TRBJ1-3; D unresolved. The CDR3 has 16 residues. In germline, CDR1 is SGHAT, CDR2 FQNNGV. V lost 4 bases and J 8 bases, leaving 21 bases between the germline ends. The DNA of the CDR3 is TGTGCCAGCAGCTACCCCCCGGCCCCGAGGCTAGACACCATATATTTT. This sequence encodes CASSYPPAPRLDTIYF.

J is TRBJ1-6 and V is TRBV7-2, with D possibly matching TRBD1 (5 bases). The CDR3 totals 12 residues. V was pared by 8 bases and J by 7 bases, with 9 bases between. The germline V gene has CDR1 SGHTA and CDR2 FQGNSA. CDR3 region: CASRGPNSPLHF. The CDR3 DNA follows: TGTGCCAGCCGGGGCCCGAATTCACCCCTCCACTTT.

This clone was counted a few times. The chain links TRBV7-9 to TRBJ1-2, with D uncertain. Germline CDR1 reads SEHNR; CDR2 reads FQNEAQ (reference sequence). V lost 4 bases to trimming and J lost 4 bases, with 10 bases between them. This CDR3 is 13 amino acids long. Written as DNA, the CDR3 is TGTGCCAGCAGCTCCGGCAGGACCTATGGCTACACCTTC. It is translated as CASSSGRTYGYTF.

The table lists this clone with a few counts. V is TRBV5-1 and J is TRBJ2-7, with 8 bases that match TRBD2. From germline, CDR1 is SGHRS and CDR2 YFSETQ. Trimming removed 3 bases from V and 4 bases from J; junction bases left unmatched: 9. This CDR3 is built from 15 residues. CDR3 loop: CASSSLGGGGYEQYF. Here the CDR3 DNA reads TGCGCCAGCAGCTCTCTTGGCGGCGGGGGGTACGAGCAGTACTTC.

This clone appeared a few times. This chain joins TRBV7-2 and TRBJ2-2; no definite D call. Germline CDR1 SGHTA, CDR2 FQGNSA. V lost 7 bases, J lost 1 base, and 10 bases lay in between. This CDR3 has 14 residues. The CDR3 nucleotides are TGTGCCAGCACCGAGCTGGGGAACACCGGGGAGCTGTTTTTT. As protein: CASTELGNTGELFF.

The chain carries TRBV11-3 and TRBJ2-3; D ambiguous. V gave up 2 bases and J gave up 2 bases, with 5 bases separating them. Germline CDR1 and CDR2: SGHNT and YENEEA. The CDR3 runs to 13 residues. The CDR3 here is CASSLRVTDTQYF. The CDR3 coding sequence is TGTGCCAGCAGCTTACGGGTCACAGATACGCAGTATTTT.

The rearrangement joins TRBV19 to TRBJ2-5; D unclear. The germline V gene has CDR1 LNHDA and CDR2 SQIVND (reference sequence). Trimming took off 3 bases at V and 5 bases at J, with 10 bases between the two ends. The CDR3 extends over 13 amino acids. CDR3 residues: CASSMNKKETQYF. CDR3 coding DNA: TGTGCCAGTAGTATGAATAAGAAGGAGACCCAGTACTTC.

This clone was seen only a few times. This chain links TRBV11-3 with TRBJ2-5; TRBD2 agrees at 11 bases. Germline V CDR1 and CDR2: SGHNT, YENEEA. V lost 5 bases to trimming and J lost 1 base; unmatched junction nucleotides: 6. CDR3 length equals 16 residues. This chain's CDR3 is CASSPGLAGSQETQYF. The CDR3 coding sequence is TGTGCCAGCAGCCCCGGACTAGCGGGCAGCCAAGAGACCCAGTACTTC.

CDR3 protein: CASSLAEATYNEQFF. The DNA of the CDR3 is TGTGCCAGCAGCTTAGCTGAGGCCACCTACAATGAGCAGTTCTTC. The rearrangement joins TRBV11-2 to TRBJ2-1; no definite D call. V was clipped by 1 base and J by 2 bases, with 9 bases between them. Looked up from germline, CDR1 is SGHAT and CDR2 is FQNNGV. The CDR3 contains 15 residues. Full variable domain (missing parts from reference TRBV11-2 and TRBJ2-1): EAGVAQSPRYKIIEKRQSVAFWCNPISGHATLYWYQQILGQGPKLLIQFQNNGVVDDSQLPKDRFSAERLKGVDSTLKIQPAKLEDSAVYLCASSLAEATYNEQFFGPGTRLTVL.

This rearrangement joins TRBV5-3 to TRBJ2-3; maybe TRBD2 (5 bases). TRBV5-3 counts as an open reading frame of uncertain function. There are 15 residues in the CDR3. V dropped 6 bases and J dropped 2 bases, with 16 bases sitting between them. CDR3 residues: CARTSPPGYTDTQYF. For the CDR3, the DNA is TGTGCCAGAACCTCCCCTCCGGGATACACAGATACGCAGTATTTT.

This clone came up a few times. V is TRBV5-1 and J is TRBJ2-1, with D perhaps matching TRBD1 or TRBD2 (6 bases each). V dropped 5 bases and J dropped 4 bases, with 16 bases sitting between them. The CDR3 runs 15 residues. Germline CDR1 is SGHRS and CDR2 is YFSETQ. CDR3 bases: TGCGCCAGCAGGCCGACCACAGGGACTTACAATGAGCAGTTCTTC. This gives the protein CASRPTTGTYNEQFF.

Judged by abundance, this clone is hyperexpanded. This rearrangement joins TRBV28 to TRBJ1-2; the match to TRBD1 covers 12 bases. The CDR3 is made up of 16 amino acids. Trimming at V came to 5 bases and at J to 8 bases, leaving 12 bases not matched to a gene. Germline CDR1 is MDHEN and CDR2 is SYDVKM. In nucleotides, the CDR3 is TGTGCCAGCAGTCCTCCGGGACAGGGGGCGTCTCACGGCTACACCTTC. This codes for CASSPPGQGASHGYTF.

The J gene is TRBJ2-3, the V gene TRBV5-1; tentative D call: TRBD1 (6 bases). The CDR3 is 14 residues long. Germline V CDR1 and CDR2: SGHRS, YFSETQ. V lost 3 bases and J 2 bases, leaving 10 bases between the germline ends. The CDR3 nucleotides are TGCGCCAGCAGCTCAGACAGGAACACAGATACGCAGTATTTT. Protein product: CASSSDRNTDTQYF.

The chain uses TRBV7-9 and TRBJ1-3; D unresolved. The length of the CDR3 is 15 residues. Germline V lookup: CDR1 SEHNR, CDR2 FQNEAQ (reference sequence). V lost 4 bases and J lost 4, with 14 bases in between. For the CDR3, the DNA is TGTGCCAGCAGCTCCACCTATTTGCGGGGAAACACCATATATTTT. Translation gives CASSSTYLRGNTIYF.

The rearrangement links TRBV7-3 to TRBJ2-2; the D is unclear. The germline gives CDR1 SGHTA, CDR2 FQGTGA. The germline V and J ends were trimmed by 2 bases and 6 bases, with 4 bases remaining between them. There are 12 residues in the CDR3. The CDR3 region is CASSLGAGELFF. CDR3 nucleotide sequence: TGTGCCAGCAGCTTAGGAGCCGGGGAGCTGTTTTTT.

This chain links TRBV5-4 with TRBJ1-5; a weak D match, TRBD1 (5 bases). This CDR3 has 14 amino acids. Germline loops: CDR1 SGHNT, CDR2 YYREEE (reference sequence). V was pared by 1 base and J by 7 bases, with 12 bases between. In DNA, the CDR3 is TGTGCCAGCAGCTTGATGGGGGGGAGGCAGCCCCAGCATTTT. Protein: CASSLMGGRQPQHF.

The V gene is TRBV5-8, the J gene TRBJ2-7; 9 bases map to TRBD1. J was trimmed by 3 bases and V by 5 bases; bases with no gene match: 15. From germline, CDR1 is SGHTS and CDR2 YDEGEE. CDR3 length: 17 residues. CDR3 protein: CASSLGTPGQGHYEQYF. The CDR3 nucleotides are TGTGCCAGCAGTCTGGGGACGCCGGGACAGGGTCACTACGAGCAGTACTTC.

J is TRBJ2-5 and V is TRBV6-1, with 7 bases lining up with TRBD1. V gave up 3 bases and J gave up 5 bases; unmatched junction bases: 9. Per germline, CDR1 MNHNS and CDR2 SASEGT. This CDR3 contains 15 residues. As DNA, the CDR3 is TGTGCCAGCAGTGAGGGACAGCCCCTTGGGGAGACCCAGTACTTC. Its protein product is CASSEGQPLGETQYF.

This chain links TRBV5-4 with TRBJ2-1; 11 bases match TRBD2. Germline V gene sequence: CDR1 SGHNT, CDR2 YYREEE (reference sequence). The junction had 3 bases not matched to a gene; V was cut back by 4 bases and J by 0 bases. The CDR3 is made up of 16 amino acids. The CDR3 spells CASSRSGGGSYNEQFF. The CDR3 DNA reads TGTGCCAGCAGCCGTAGCGGGGGGGGCTCCTACAATGAGCAGTTCTTC.

In its sample, this clone was seen a few times. The rearrangement joins TRBV5-1 to TRBJ2-1; weak D call: TRBD2 (7 bases). This CDR3 has 15 amino acids. V was clipped by 6 bases and J by 8 bases, with 21 bases between them. The V gene's germline CDR1 is SGHRS and CDR2 YFSETQ. CDR3: CASNFGGPGADEQFF. The CDR3 nucleotides read TGCGCCAGCAACTTCGGGGGGCCGGGGGCCGATGAGCAGTTCTTC. Full variable domain (rest looked up from reference TRBV5-1 and TRBJ2-1): KAGVTQTPRYLIKTRGQQVTLSCSPISGHRSVSWYQQTPGQGLQFLFEYFSETQRNKGNFPGRFSGRQFSNSRSEMNVSTLELGDSALYLCASNFGGPGADEQFFGPGTRLTVL.